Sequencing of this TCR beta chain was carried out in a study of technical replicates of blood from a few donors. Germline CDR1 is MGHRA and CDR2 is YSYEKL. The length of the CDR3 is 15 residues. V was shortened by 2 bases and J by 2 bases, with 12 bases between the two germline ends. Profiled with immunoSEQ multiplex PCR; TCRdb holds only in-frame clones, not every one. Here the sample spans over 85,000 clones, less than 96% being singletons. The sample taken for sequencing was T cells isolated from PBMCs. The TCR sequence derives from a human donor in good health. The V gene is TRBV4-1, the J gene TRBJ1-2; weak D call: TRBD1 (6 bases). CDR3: CASSQIGDTNYGYTF. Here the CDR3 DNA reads TGCGCCAGCAGCCAAATAGGGGACACAAACTATGGCTACACCTTC.